A single sample is the source of the 7 T cell receptor beta chains below, sequenced in a study of cytomegalovirus exposure and HLA in healthy donors. The assay was immunoSEQ multiplex PCR, and TCRdb's table has in-frame clones only and misses some. The table shows approximately 220,000 clones, with more than 75% occurring only once. Sequenced input: PBMCs. These receptors all stem from a man aged 18 to 29 in good health and CMV-seronegative.

J is TRBJ2-7 and V is TRBV5-4, with TRBD1 identical over 7 bases. This CDR3 comprises 16 residues. The V gene's germline CDR1 is SGHNT and CDR2 YYREEE (reference sequence). Trimming took 4 bases from V and 3 from J; bases not matched to a gene: 13. CDR3 protein: CASSQEPGQTNYEQYF. CDR3 nucleotides: TGTGCCAGCAGCCAAGAACCGGGACAGACAAACTACGAGCAGTACTTC.

The chain couples TRBV28 to TRBJ2-7; TRBD2 might be the D (5 bases). The V gene lost 10 bases and the J gene lost 4 bases, with 11 bases spanning the gap. The CDR3 spans 11 residues. Germline V gene lookup returns CDR1 MDHEN and CDR2 SYDVKM. The DNA of the CDR3 is TGTGCCACCGGGATTTCGTACGAGCAGTACTTC. Protein product: CATGISYEQYF.

In nucleotides, the CDR3 is TGTGCCAGCAGGACCGGACAGAGTTATTCACCCCTCCACTTT. The encoded protein is CASRTGQSYSPLHF. The chain joins TRBV28 to TRBJ1-6; weak D call: TRBD1 (6 bases). CDR1 is MDHEN and CDR2 is SYDVKM in the germline V gene. The length of the CDR3 is 14 residues. Trimming took 6 bases from V and 8 from J, leaving 14 bases between them.

This clone was recorded only once. The rearrangement links TRBV7-2 to TRBJ1-2; 7 positions match TRBD1. Germline V CDR1 and CDR2: SGHTA, FQGNSA. This CDR3 region has 17 residues. V lost 1 base and J lost 4; bases outside the gene matches: 12. The CDR3 DNA reads as TGTGCCAGCAGCTTAGAACTCCTGGTCGGGACAGCCTATGGCTACACCTTC. As protein: CASSLELLVGTAYGYTF.

The CDR3 DNA reads TGTGCCAGCAACTCCTTGAATGAGCAGTTCTTC. Translation gives CASNSLNEQFF. This chain joins TRBV28 and TRBJ2-1; the D is unclear. The CDR3 length is 11 residues. Trimming shortened V by 7 bases and J by 7 bases, and 8 bases separated the two germline ends. Germline values: CDR1 MDHEN, CDR2 SYDVKM.

The gene calls are TRBV7-2 and TRBJ2-2, with D perhaps TRBD2 (6 bases). V was pared by 5 bases and J by 6 bases, with 10 bases between. CDR1 SGHTA and CDR2 FQGNSA come from the germline V gene. The CDR3 spans 13 residues. The CDR3 sequence is CASSPTRSGELFF. Here the CDR3 DNA reads TGTGCCAGCAGCCCGACTAGGTCCGGGGAGCTGTTTTTT.

This clone was observed once. The chain has TRBV11-2 and TRBJ2-3; TRBD1 matches 9 bases. CDR3 length: 16 amino acids. CDR1 is SGHAT and CDR2 is FQNNGV in the germline V gene. Trimming at V came to 5 bases and at J to 5 bases, leaving 11 bases not matched to a gene. The chain's CDR3 is CASSRDGDRVEDTQYF. DNA for the CDR3: TGTGCCAGCAGCCGGGATGGGGACAGGGTGGAAGATACGCAGTATTTT.